This TCR beta chain was found in a study of OX40 agonist ivuxolimab in advanced cancers. In the study overall: In this trial design, patients received ivuxolimab intravenously at 0.01 to 10 mg/kg every 2 weeks.

General study results and limits: Patients with a partial response at 0.1-3.0 mg/kg had among the lowest clonal expansion.

The data were produced by immunoSEQ multiplex PCR, yet TCRdb's version contains in-frame clones alone and is incomplete. This table holds about 79,000 clones, over 75% found once. V was clipped by 2 bases and J by 2 bases; unmatched bases: 2. The CDR3 runs to 15 residues. The germline V gene has CDR1 KGHSH and CDR2 LQKENI. About this clone: Its antigen is undetermined.

The sequences come from CD4+ or CD8+ T cells sorted from blood, collected in a trial of the OX40 agonist ivuxolimab. The clonotype originates from an adult with an advanced solid tumor such as melanoma, head and neck, liver or kidney cancer. The chain carries TRBV18 and TRBJ1-2, with TRBD1 matching over 10 bases. CDR3 residues: CASSPAGQGNYGYTF. As DNA, the CDR3 is TGTGCCAGCTCACCAGCGGGACAGGGGAACTATGGCTACACCTTC.